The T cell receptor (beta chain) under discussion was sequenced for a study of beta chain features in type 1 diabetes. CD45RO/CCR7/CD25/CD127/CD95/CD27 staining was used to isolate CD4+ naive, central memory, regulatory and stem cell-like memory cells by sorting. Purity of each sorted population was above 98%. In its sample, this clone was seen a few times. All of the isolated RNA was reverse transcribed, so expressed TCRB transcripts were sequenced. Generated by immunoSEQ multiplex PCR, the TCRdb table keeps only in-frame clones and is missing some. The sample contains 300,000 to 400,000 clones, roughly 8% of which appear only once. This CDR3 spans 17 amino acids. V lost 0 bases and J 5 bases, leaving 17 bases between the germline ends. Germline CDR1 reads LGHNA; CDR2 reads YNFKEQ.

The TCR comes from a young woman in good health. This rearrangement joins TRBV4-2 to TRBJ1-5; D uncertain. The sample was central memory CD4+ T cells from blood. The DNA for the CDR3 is TGTGCCAGCAGCCAAGATAGTCTTGGACGGTCCGATCAGCCCCAGCATTTT. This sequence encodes CASSQDSLGRSDQPQHF.